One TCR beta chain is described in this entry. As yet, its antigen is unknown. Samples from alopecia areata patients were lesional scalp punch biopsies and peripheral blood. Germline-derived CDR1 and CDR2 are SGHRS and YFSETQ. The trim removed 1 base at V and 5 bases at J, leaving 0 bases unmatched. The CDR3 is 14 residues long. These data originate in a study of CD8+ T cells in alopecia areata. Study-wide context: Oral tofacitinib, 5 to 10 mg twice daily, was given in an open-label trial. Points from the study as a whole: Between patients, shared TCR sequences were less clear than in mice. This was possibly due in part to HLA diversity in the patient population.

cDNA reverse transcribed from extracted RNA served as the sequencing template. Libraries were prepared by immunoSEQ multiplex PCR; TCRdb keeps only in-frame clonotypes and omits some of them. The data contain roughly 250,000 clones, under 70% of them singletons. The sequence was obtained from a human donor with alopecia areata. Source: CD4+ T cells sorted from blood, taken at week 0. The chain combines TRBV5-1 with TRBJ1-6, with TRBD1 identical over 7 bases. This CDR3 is CASSLQGDNSPLHF. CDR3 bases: TGCGCCAGCAGCTTGCAGGGGGATAATTCACCCCTCCACTTT.